The T cell receptor beta chain described here comes from a study of cytomegalovirus exposure and HLA in healthy donors. On this clone itself: What it binds is not known.

General study findings and limits: It was reported that the classifier diagnosed cytomegalovirus status with high specificity and sensitivity in both the original and validation cohorts. Most likely, a cluster of highly shared sequence variants arose as a sequencing artifact. The study listed about 150 cytomegalovirus-associated TCR beta chains.

Primers included in the PCR were 60 Vbeta and 13 Jbeta primers. Authors' data handling: Later, 65 million to 90 million unique TCR beta chains were counted in an analysis, and 10 million to 12 million of them were shared. TCRdb's table, derived via immunoSEQ multiplex PCR, lists solely in-frame clones and lacks some. V and J calls and clone size are given by that table; D and trimming were obtained from the DNA. This sample's table reports under 200,000 clones. Sequenced input: PBMCs. This receptor was identified in a man aged 25-45 years in good health and CMV-seronegative.

The CDR3 sequence is CASSVGGGYGYTF. CDR3 sequence (DNA): TGTGCCAGCAGTGTGGGCGGAGGCTATGGCTACACCTTC. The chain combines TRBV6-1 with TRBJ1-2; unclear D gene. V was cut by 4 bases and J by 4 bases, with 10 bases left in between. Germline V CDR1 and CDR2: MNHNS, SASEGT. The CDR3 runs 13 residues.